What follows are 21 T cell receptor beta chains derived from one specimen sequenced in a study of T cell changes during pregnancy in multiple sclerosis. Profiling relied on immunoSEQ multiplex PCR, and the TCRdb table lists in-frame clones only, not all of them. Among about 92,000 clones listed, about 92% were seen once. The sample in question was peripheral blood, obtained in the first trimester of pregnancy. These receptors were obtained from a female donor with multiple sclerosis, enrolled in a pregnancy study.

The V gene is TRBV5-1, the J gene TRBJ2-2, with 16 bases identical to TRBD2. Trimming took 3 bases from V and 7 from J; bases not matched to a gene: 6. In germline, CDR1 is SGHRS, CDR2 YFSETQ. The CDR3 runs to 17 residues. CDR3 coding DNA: TGCGCCAGCAGCTCCGGGACTAGCGGGAGGGACAGCGGGGAGCTGTTTTTT. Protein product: CASSSGTSGRDSGELFF.

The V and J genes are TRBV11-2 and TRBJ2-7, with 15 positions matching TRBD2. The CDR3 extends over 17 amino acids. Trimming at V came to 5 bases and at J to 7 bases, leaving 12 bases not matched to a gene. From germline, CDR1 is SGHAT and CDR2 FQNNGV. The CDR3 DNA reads TGTGCCAGCAGCCCCGGACTAGCGGGAGGGCCCTCGGGAGAGCAGTACTTC. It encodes CASSPGLAGGPSGEQYF.

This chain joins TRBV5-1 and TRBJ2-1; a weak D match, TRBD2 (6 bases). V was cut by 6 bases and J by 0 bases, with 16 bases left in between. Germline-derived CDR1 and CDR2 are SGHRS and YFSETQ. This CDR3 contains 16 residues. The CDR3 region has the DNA TGCGCCAGCACCAGTCGCCGGAGGGGCTCCTACAATGAGCAGTTCTTC. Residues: CASTSRRRGSYNEQFF.

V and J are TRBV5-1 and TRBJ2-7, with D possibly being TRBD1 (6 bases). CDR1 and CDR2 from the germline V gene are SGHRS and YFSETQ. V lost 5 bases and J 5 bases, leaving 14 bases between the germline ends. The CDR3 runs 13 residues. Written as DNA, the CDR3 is TGCGCCAGCAGTACAGGGAGTATCCACGAGCAGTACTTC. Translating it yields CASSTGSIHEQYF.

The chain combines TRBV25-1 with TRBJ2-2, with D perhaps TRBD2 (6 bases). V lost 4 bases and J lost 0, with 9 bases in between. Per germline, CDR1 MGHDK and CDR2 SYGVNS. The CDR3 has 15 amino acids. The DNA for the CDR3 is TGTGCCAGCAGTGTGGCGGGGTCGAACACCGGGGAGCTGTTTTTT. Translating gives CASSVAGSNTGELFF.

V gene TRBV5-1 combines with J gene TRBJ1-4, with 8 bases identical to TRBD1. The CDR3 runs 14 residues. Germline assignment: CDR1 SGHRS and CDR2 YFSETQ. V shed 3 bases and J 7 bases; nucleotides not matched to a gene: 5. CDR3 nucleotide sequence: TGCGCCAGCAGCTCTTCAGGGGGCAGTGAAAAACTGTTTTTT. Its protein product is CASSSSGGSEKLFF.

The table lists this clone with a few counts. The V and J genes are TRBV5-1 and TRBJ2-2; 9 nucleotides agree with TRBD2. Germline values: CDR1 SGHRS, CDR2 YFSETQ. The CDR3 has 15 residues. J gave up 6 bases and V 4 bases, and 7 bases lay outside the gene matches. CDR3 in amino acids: CASSPWTSVAGELFF. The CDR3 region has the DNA TGCGCCAGCAGCCCATGGACTAGCGTGGCCGGGGAGCTGTTTTTT. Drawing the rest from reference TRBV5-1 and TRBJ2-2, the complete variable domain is KAGVTQTPRYLIKTRGQQVTLSCSPISGHRSVSWYQQTPGQGLQFLFEYFSETQRNKGNFPGRFSGRQFSNSRSEMNVSTLELGDSALYLCASSPWTSVAGELFFGEGSRLTVL.

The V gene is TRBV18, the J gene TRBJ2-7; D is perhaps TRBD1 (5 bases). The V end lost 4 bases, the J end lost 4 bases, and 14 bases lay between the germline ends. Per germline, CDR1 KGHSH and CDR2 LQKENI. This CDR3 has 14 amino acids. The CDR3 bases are TGTGCCAGCTCACTAGACTTGGGGCCTTACGAGCAGTACTTC. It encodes CASSLDLGPYEQYF. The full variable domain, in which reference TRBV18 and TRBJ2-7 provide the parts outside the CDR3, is NAGVMQNPRHLVRRRGQEARLRCSPMKGHSHVYWYRQLPEEGLKFMVYLQKENIIDESGMPKERFSAEFPKEGPSILRIQQVVRGDSAAYFCASSLDLGPYEQYFGPGTRLTVT.

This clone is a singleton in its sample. The CDR3 DNA reads TGTGCCAGCAGTGTAGGGGGAAGCCAAGAGACCCAGTACTTC. Protein sequence: CASSVGGSQETQYF. This rearrangement joins TRBV6-1 to TRBJ2-5, with D possibly being TRBD1 (6 bases). V was shortened by 4 bases and J by 1 base, with 10 bases between the two germline ends. The germline gives CDR1 MNHNS, CDR2 SASEGT. The CDR3 runs to 14 residues.

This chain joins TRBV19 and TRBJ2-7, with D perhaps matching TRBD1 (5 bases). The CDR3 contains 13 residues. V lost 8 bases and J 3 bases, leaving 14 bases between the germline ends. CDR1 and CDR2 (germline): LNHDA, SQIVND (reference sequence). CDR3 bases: TGTGCCAGTCGTGAGGCGGACAACTACGAGCAGTACTTC. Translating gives CASREADNYEQYF.

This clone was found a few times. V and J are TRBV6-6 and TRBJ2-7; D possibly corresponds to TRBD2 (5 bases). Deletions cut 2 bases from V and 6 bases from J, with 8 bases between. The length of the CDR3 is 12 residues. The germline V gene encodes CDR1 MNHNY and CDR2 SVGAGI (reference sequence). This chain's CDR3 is CASSYLDSEQYF. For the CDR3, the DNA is TGTGCCAGCAGTTACCTGGACTCCGAGCAGTACTTC.

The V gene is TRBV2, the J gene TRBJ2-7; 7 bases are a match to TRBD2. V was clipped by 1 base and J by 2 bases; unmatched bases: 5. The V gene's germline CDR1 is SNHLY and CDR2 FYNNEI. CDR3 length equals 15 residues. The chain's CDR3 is CASSEVGRETYEQYF. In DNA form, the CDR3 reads TGTGCCAGCAGTGAAGTCGGGCGGGAGACCTACGAGCAGTACTTC.

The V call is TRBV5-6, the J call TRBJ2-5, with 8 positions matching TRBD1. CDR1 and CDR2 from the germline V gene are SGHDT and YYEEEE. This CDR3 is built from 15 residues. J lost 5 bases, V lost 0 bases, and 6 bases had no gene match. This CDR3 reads CASSLVGQGYETQYF. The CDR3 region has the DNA TGTGCCAGCAGCTTGGTAGGACAGGGATACGAGACCCAGTACTTC.

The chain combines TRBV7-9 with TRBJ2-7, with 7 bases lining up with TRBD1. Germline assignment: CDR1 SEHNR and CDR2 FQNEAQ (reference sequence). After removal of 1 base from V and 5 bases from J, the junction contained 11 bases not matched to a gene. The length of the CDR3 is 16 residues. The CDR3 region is CASSLVTGARLHEQYF. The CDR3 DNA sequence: TGTGCCAGCAGCTTAGTAACAGGGGCCCGCCTCCACGAGCAGTACTTC.

The CDR3 reads CASSQDLSVSYNEQFF. The CDR3 nucleotides are TGCGCCAGCAGCCAAGACCTTTCCGTCTCCTACAATGAGCAGTTCTTC. The chain recombines TRBV4-3 with TRBJ2-1; D unclear. Trimming took 0 bases from V and 0 from J, leaving 9 bases between them. The germline gives CDR1 LGHNA, CDR2 YSLEER. The CDR3 sequence is 16 residues long.

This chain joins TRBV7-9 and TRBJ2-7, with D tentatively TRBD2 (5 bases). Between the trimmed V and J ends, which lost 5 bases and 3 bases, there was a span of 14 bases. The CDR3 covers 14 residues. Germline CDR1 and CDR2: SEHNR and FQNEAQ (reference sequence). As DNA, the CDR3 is TGTGCCAGCAGCCGAGGGAGTGGGGACTACGAGCAGTACTTC. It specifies CASSRGSGDYEQYF.

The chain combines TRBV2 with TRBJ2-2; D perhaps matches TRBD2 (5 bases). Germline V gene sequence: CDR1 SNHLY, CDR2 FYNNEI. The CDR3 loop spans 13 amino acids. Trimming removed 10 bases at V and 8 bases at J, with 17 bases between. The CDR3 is CATVLGQVGELFF. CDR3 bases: TGTGCCACTGTACTAGGTCAAGTAGGGGAGCTGTTTTTT.

CDR3 in DNA: TGTGCCAGCAGTGGACTAGCGGGAGGATTAGATACGCAGTATTTT. It specifies CASSGLAGGLDTQYF. The chain uses TRBV2 and TRBJ2-3; 13 bases fit TRBD2. Per the germline V gene, CDR1 is SNHLY and CDR2 is FYNNEI. This CDR3 contains 15 residues. V gave up 4 bases and J gave up 5 bases; unmatched junction bases: 3. Combining the CDR3 with reference TRBV2 and TRBJ2-3 gives the whole variable domain EPEVTQTPSHQVTQMGQEVILRCVPISNHLYFYWYRQILGQKVEFLVSFYNNEISEKSEIFDDQFSVERPDGSNFTLKIRSTKLEDSAMYFCASSGLAGGLDTQYFGPGTRLTVL.

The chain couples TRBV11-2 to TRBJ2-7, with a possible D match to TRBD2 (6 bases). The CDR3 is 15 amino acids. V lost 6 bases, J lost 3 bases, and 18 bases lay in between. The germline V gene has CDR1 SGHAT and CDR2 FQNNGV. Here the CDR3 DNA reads TGTGCCAGCAGACTATGGGGGGATCAAAACTACGAGCAGTACTTC. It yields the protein CASRLWGDQNYEQYF.

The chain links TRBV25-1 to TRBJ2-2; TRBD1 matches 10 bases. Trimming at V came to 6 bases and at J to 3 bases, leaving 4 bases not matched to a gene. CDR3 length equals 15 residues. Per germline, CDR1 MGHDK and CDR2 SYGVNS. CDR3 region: CASSPGTGDTGELFF. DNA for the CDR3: TGTGCCAGCAGCCCCGGGACAGGGGACACCGGGGAGCTGTTTTTT.

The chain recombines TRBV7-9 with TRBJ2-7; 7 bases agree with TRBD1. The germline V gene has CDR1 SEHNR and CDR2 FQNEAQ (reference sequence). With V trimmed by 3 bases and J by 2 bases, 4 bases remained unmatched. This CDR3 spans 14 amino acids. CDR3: CASSFPDRAYEQYF. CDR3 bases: TGTGCCAGCAGCTTTCCCGACAGGGCCTACGAGCAGTACTTC.